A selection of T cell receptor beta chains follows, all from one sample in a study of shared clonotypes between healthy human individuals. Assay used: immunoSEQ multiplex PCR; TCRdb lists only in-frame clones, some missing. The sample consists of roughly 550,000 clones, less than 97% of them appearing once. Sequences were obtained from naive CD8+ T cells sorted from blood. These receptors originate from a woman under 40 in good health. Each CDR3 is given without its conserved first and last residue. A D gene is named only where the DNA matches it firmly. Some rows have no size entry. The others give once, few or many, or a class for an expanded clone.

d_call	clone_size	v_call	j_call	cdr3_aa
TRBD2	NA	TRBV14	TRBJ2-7	ASSGRASYEQY
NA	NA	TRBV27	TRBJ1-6	ASRPTGTHSPLH
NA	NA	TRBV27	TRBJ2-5	ASSKSGGGETQY
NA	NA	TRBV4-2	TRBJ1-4	ASSLARGEELF
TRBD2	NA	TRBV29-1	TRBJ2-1	SVLGSSGSPHEQF
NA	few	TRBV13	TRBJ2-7	ASSSAYEQY
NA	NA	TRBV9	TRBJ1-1	ASSVAKGGYTEAF
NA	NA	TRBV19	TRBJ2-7	ASSRSRDSSYEQY
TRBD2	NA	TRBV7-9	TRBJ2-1	ASSPGLDISYNEQF
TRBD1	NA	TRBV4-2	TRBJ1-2	ASSRGEDRVNYGYT
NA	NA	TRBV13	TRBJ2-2	ASSFLGGSGELF
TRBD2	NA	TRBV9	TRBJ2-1	ASSVATISGTNGEQF
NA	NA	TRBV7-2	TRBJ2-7	ASSSYRGLGYEQY
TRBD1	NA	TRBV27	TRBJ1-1	ASSLGQGVGDTEAF
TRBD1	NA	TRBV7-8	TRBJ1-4	ASSLARSRGQEKLF
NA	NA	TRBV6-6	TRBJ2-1	ASSSRDGDYNEQF
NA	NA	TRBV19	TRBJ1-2	ASTPFAGDRGYGYT
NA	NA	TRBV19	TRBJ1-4	ASYRDGGEKLF
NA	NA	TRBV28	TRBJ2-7	ASSSLRRLYEQY
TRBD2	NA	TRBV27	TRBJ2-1	ASSLGTSSYNEQF
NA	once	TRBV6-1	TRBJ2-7	ASSEIRGTAYEQY
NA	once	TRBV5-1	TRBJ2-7	ASSLDRALSYEQY
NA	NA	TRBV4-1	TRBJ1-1	ASSLRGGEAF
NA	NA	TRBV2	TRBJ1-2	ASSVPESSYGYT
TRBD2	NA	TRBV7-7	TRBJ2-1	ASSLGAGAYNEQF
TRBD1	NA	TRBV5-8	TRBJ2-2	ASSTGTGIYGELF
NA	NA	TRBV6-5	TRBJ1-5	ASSYRQGDQPQH
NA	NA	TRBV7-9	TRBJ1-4	ASSPTQEKLF
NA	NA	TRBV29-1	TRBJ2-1	SVEDLVGNEQF
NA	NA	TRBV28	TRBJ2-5	ASSFVEASGETQY
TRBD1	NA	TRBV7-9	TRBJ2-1	ASSRRQGAPTIGNEQF
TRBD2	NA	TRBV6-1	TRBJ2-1	ASSEGKLAGGWNEQF
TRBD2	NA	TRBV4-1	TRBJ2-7	ASRLAEGYEQY
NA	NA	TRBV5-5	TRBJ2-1	ASSRLGLHSNEQF
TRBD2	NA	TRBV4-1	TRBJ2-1	ASSQLTSGASYNEQF
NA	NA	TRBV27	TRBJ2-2	ASNAGTANTGELF
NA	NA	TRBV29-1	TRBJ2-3	SVGPRDWDMGTQY
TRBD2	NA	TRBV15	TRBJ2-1	ATRPGGAYNEQF
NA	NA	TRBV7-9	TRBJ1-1	ASSGQDRRGILNTEAF
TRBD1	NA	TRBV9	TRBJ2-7	ASSAGGDRAYEQY
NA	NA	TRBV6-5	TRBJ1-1	ASSPSTRNTEAF
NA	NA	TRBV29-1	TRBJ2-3	SVEGGERGPNTQY
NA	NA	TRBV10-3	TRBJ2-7	ATNPGHEQY
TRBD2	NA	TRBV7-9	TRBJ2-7	ASSDWTSETYEQY
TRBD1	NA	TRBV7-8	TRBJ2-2	ASSLAGTGGSGELF
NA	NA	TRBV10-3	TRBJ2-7	AISGDKPSYEQY
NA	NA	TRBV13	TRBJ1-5	ASSFGRDGNQPQH
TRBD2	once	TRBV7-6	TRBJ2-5	ASSLGVREGRETQY
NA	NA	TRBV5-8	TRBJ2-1	ASSWWDQATNEQF
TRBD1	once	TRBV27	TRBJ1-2	ASSLSTGLGGGYT
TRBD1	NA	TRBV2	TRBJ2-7	ASSEYQGATYEQY
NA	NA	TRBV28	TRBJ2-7	ASSLSAREQY
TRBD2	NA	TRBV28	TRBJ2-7	ASKPHLAEAPYEQY
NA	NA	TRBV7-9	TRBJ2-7	ASSSYSYEQY